This T cell receptor (beta chain) was profiled in a study of long-term antiretroviral therapy in people with HIV. Study outcomes and limitations: ART preceded a rise in diversity that nonetheless stayed lower than in transplant donor controls. All time points showed a repertoire dominated by clones expanded before ART.

The CDR3 consists of 14 residues. The germline V gene has CDR1 LNHDA and CDR2 SQIVND (reference sequence). V lost 7 bases and J 2 bases, leaving 15 bases between the germline ends. Survey-level resolution applied to immunoSEQ assay v3.0. Profiled with immunoSEQ multiplex PCR; TCRdb holds only in-frame clones, not every one. This table has roughly 23,000 clones, around 84% appearing once. A word on this clone: What it recognizes is unknown.

The sample in question was unsorted PBMCs, obtained roughly 5.7 years after starting antiretroviral therapy. The TCR was taken from a man aged 30 to 45 with HIV. J is TRBJ2-7 and V is TRBV19; D unclear. In DNA form, the CDR3 reads TGTGCCAGTATATCCCGGCAGGCAGCCTACGAGCAGTACTTC. Protein product: CASISRQAAYEQYF.